The sequence of this TCR beta chain was determined in a study of T-cell reconstitution after alpha-beta-depleted transplantation in children. Findings and caveats of the study: Diversity of TCRbeta at day 60 was high in some patients, arising from surviving recipient T cells and thymic progenitors. Newly produced T cells mostly accounted for T-cell counts and diversity one year post-transplant.

This clonotype occurred a few times. Its antigen is undetermined. V was shortened by 2 bases and J by 2 bases, with 12 bases between the two germline ends. The CDR3 is made up of 15 amino acids. Per germline, CDR1 LNHNV and CDR2 YYDKDF (reference sequence). Unique molecular identifiers were used in preparing the TCRbeta library. TCRdb recomputed calls from the PCR reads with MiXCR, one row per CDR3 protein. This table holds 450,000 to 550,000 distinct CDR3 sequences, over 10% found once. The sequence came from a female patient aged 2-10 years who had a stem cell transplant for aplastic anemia, so the T cells may come from the graft donor. This chain uses TRBV15 with TRBJ2-5; D is unclear. The material was PBMCs, mostly from graft donor cells, obtained 180 days after TCRalphabeta/CD19-depleted stem cell transplant. The CDR3 DNA sequence: TGTGCCACCAGCAGAATAAGACGGCCTCAAGAGACCCAGTACTTC. Translated, it gives CATSRIRRPQETQYF. The variable domain in full, with the rest retrieved from reference TRBV15 and TRBJ2-5, is DAMVIQNPRYQVTQFGKPVTLSCSQTLNHNVMYWYQQKSSQAPKLLFHYYDKDFNNEADTPDNFQSRRPNTSFCFLDIRSPGLGDTAMYLCATSRIRRPQETQYFGPGTRLLVL.